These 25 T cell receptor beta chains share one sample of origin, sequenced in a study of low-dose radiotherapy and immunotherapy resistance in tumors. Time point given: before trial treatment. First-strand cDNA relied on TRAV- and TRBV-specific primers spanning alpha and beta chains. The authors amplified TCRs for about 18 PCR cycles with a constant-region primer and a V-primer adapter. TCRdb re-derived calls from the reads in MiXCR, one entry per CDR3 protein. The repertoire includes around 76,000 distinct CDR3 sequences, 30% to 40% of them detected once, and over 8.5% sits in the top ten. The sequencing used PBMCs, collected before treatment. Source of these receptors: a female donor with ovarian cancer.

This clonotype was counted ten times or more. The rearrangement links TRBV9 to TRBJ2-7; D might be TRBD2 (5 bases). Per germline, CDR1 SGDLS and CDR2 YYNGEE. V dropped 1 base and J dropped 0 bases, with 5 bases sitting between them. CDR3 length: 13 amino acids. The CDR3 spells CASSVTSSYEQYF. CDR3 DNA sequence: TGTGCCAGCAGCGTAACTAGCTCCTACGAGCAGTACTTC. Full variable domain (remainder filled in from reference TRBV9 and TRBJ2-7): DSGVTQTPKHLITATGQRVTLRCSPRSGDLSVYWYQQSLDQGLQFLIQYYNGEERAKGNILERFSAQQFPDLHSELNLSSLELGDSALYFCASSVTSSYEQYFGPGTRLTVT.

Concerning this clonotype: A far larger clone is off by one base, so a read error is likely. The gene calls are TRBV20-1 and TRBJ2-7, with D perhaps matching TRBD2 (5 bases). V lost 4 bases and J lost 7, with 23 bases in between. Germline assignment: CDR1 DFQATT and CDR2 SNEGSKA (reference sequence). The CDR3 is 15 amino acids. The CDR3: CSAIAFVGAYNEQYF. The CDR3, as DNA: TGCAGTGCTATAGCCTTTGTGGGAGCCTACAATGAGCAGTACTTC.

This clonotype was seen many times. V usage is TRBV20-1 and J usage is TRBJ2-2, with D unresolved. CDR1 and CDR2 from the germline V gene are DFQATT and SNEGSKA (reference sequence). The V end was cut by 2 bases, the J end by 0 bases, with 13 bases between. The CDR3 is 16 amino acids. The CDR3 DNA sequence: TGCAGTGCTAGAATGACTCCCAACGCGAACACCGGGGAGCTGTTTTTT. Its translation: CSARMTPNANTGELFF.

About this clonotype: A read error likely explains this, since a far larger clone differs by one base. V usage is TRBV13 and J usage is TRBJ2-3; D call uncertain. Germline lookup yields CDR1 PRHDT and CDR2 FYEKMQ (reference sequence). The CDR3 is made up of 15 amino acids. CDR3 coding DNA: TGTGCCAGCAGCTTTTTGGGCTCCGGCACAGATACGCAGTGTTTT. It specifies CASSFLGSGTDTQCF.

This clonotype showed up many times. The CDR3 sequence is CASSQELAGTGNEQYF. CDR3 nucleotides: TGTGCCAGCAGCCAAGAGTTAGCCGGGACAGGGAATGAGCAGTACTTC. The chain has TRBV4-2 and TRBJ2-7; 9 bases match TRBD1. Unmatched junction bases numbered 10, after V lost 0 bases and J lost 7 bases. The CDR3 is made up of 16 amino acids. Germline values: CDR1 LGHNA, CDR2 YNFKEQ.

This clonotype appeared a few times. CDR3 DNA: TGCAGCGTCCCTTCCGGGACCTTAAATGAAAAACTGTTTTTT. Translated: CSVPSGTLNEKLFF. This chain uses TRBV29-1 with TRBJ1-4; tentatively, D is TRBD1 (5 bases). The germline V gene has CDR1 SQVTM and CDR2 ANQGSEA. The V and J ends lost 6 bases and 5 bases respectively, with 16 bases between them. The CDR3 runs 14 residues.

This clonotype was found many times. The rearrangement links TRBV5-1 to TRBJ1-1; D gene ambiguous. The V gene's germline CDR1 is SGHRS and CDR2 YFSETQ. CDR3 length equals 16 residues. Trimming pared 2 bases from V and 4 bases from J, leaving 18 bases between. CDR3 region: CASSFYGGNLPTEAFF. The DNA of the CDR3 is TGCGCCAGCAGCTTCTACGGCGGAAACCTACCCACTGAAGCTTTCTTT.

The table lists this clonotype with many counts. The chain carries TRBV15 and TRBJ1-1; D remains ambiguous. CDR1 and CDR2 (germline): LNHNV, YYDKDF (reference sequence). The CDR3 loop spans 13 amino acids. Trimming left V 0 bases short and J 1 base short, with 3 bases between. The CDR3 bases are TGTGCCACCAGCAGAGACCCGAACACTGAAGCTTTCTTT. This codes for CATSRDPNTEAFF.

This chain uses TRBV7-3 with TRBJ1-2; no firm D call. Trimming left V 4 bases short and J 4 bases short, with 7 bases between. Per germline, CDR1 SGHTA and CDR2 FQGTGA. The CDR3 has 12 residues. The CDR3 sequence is CASSSSGYGYTF. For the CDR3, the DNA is TGTGCCAGCAGCTCCAGTGGCTATGGCTACACCTTC.

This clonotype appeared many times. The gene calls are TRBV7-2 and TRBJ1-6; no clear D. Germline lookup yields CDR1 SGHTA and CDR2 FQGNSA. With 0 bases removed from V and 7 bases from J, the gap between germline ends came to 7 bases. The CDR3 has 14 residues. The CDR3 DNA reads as TGTGCCAGCAGCTTAGCTCCTGAAAATTCACCCCTCCACTTT. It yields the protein CASSLAPENSPLHF.

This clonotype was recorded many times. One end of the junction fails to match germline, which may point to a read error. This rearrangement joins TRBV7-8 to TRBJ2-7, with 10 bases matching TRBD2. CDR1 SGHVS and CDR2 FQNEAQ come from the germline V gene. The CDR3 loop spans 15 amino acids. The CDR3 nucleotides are TGTGCCAGCAGCGTAGCGGGGGGACGCTCCTACGAGCAGTACTTC. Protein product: CASSVAGGRSYEQYF.

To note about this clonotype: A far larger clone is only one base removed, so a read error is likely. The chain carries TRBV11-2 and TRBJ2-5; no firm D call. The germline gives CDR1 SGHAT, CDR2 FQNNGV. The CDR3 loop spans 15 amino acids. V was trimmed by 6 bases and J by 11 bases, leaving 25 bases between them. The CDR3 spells CASSPPSTDAREQYF. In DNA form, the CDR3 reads TGTGCCAGCAGTCCTCCCTCAACTGACGCTCGTGAGCAGTACTTC.

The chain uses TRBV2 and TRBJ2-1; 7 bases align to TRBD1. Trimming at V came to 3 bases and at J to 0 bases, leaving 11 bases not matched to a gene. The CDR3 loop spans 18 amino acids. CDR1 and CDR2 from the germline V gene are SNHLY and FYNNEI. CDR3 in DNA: TGTGCCAGCAGTGAGTCCAGGGGGATACCCCCCTCCTACAATGAGCAGTTCTTC. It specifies CASSESRGIPPSYNEQFF.

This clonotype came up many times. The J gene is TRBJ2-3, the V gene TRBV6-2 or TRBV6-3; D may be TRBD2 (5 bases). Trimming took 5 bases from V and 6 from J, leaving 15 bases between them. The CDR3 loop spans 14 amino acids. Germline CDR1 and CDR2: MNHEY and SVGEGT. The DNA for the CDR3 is TGTGCCAGCAGTAGCCCCCGAGTAGCGGATACGCAGTATTTT. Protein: CASSSPRVADTQYF.

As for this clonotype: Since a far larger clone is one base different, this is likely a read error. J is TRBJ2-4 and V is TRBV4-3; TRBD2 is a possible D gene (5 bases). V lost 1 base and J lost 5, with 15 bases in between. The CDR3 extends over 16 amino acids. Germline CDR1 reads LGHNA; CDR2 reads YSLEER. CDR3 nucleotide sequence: TGCGCCAGCAGCCAAGTTGGCCGGGAACTGGAAAACATTCAGTACTTC. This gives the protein CASSQVGRELENIQYF.

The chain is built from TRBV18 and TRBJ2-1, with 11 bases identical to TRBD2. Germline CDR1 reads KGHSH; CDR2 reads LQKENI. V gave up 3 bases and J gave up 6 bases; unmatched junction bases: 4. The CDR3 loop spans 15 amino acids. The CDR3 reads CASSPATSGANEQFF. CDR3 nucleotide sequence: TGTGCCAGCTCACCCGCGACTAGCGGGGCCAATGAGCAGTTCTTC.

The CDR3 DNA reads TGTGCCAGCAGCCAAGGCGTCGGGAGCAGAACCAATGAGCAGTTCTTC. Translated, it gives CASSQGVGSRTNEQFF. This chain uses TRBV1 with TRBJ2-1; TRBD2, the table's D call, lacks a check against the DNA. TRBV1 has pseudogene status. The CDR3 totals 16 residues.

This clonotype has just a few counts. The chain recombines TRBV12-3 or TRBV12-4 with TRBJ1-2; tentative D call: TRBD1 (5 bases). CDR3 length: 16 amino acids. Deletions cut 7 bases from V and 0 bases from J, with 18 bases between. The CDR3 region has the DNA TGTGCCAGCATGCTTGGCCCTGAACAGGCTAACTATGGCTACACCTTC. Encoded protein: CASMLGPEQANYGYTF.

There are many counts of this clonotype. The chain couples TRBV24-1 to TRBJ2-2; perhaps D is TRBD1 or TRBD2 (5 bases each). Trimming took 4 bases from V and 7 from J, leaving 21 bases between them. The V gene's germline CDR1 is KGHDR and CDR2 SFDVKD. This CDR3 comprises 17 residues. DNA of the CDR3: TGTGCCACCAGTGAAGAAAATCGGGCCGAGGGGTACGGGGAGCTGTTTTTT. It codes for CATSEENRAEGYGELFF.

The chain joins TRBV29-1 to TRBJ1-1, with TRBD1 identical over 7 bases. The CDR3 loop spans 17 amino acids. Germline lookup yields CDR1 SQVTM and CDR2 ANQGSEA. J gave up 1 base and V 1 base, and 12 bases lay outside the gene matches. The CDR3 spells CSVEVNRGGVRNTEAFF. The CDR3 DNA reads TGCAGCGTTGAAGTGAACAGGGGTGGTGTGAGGAACACTGAAGCTTTCTTT.

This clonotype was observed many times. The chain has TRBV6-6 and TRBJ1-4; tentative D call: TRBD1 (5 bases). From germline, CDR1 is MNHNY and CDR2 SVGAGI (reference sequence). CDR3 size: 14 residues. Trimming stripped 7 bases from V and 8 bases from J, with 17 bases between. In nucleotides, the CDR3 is TGTGCCAGCACCCAGGGCGGTGGGGGAGAAAAACTGTTTTTT. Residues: CASTQGGGGEKLFF.

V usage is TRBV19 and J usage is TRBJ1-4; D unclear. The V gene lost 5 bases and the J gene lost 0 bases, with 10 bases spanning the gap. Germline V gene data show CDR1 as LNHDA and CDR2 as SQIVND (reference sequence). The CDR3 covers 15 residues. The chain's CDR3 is CASSRPLATNEKLFF. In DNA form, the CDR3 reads TGTGCCAGTAGTCGACCCCTCGCAACTAATGAAAAACTGTTTTTT.

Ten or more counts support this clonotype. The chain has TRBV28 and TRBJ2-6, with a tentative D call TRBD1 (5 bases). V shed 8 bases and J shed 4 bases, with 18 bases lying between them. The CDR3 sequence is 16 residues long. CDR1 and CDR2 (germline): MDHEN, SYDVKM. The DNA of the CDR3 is TGTGCCAGCCTGGGGCAGGCGTCGCGAGGGGCCAACGTCCTGACTTTC. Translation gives CASLGQASRGANVLTF.

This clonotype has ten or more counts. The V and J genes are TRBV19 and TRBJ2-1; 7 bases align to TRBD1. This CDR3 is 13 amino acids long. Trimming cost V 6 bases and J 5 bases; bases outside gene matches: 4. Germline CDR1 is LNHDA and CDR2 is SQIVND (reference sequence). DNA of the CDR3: TGTGCCAGTAGATTGGGACAGAACAATGAGCAGTTCTTC. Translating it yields CASRLGQNNEQFF.

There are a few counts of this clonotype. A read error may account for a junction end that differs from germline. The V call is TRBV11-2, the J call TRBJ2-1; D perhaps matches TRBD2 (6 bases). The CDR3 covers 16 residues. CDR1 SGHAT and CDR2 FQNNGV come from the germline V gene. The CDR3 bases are TGTGCCAGCAGCTGGGGGGTAGGCGCCTCCAACAATGAGCAGTTCTTC. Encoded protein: CASSWGVGASNNEQFF.